The 27 T cell receptor beta chains below come from one sample, sequenced in a study of blood T cells in healthy people across ages. For the second PCR, which ran for about 7 to 11 cycles, a sample-barcoded 5' primer and a J-beta primer mix were used. Each CDR3 protein gets one entry after TCRdb re-called the 5' RACE reads with MiXCR. The sample lists about 1,500,000 distinct CDR3 sequences, 42% seen once, with around 8% in the top ten. Sequenced input: blood. The receptors here all came from a woman between 18 and 29 years old in good health.

The V and J genes are TRBV29-1 and TRBJ2-7, with TRBD2 identical over 11 bases. Germline CDR1 reads SQVTM; CDR2 reads ANQGSEA. The CDR3 is 11 residues long. J lost 7 bases, V lost 4 bases, and 0 bases had no gene match. CDR3: CSVGLAGEQYF. As DNA, the CDR3 is TGCAGCGTTGGACTAGCGGGGGAGCAGTACTTC.

The rearrangement uses TRBV4-2 and TRBJ2-2; D is ambiguous. V was pared by 0 bases and J by 5 bases, with 7 bases between. Germline CDR1 reads LGHNA; CDR2 reads YNFKEQ. The CDR3 consists of 14 residues. The CDR3 region has the DNA TGTGCCAGCAGCCAAGATGTCTTTACCGGGGAGCTGTTTTTT. This sequence encodes CASSQDVFTGELFF.

The chain uses TRBV4-1 and TRBJ2-1; TRBD1 is a possible D gene (5 bases). The CDR3 runs 15 residues. V lost 3 bases and J lost 5, with 14 bases in between. Germline V lookup: CDR1 MGHRA, CDR2 YSYEKL. The CDR3 loop is CASSHAAGPHNEQFF. CDR3 sequence (DNA): TGCGCCAGCAGCCATGCGGCAGGGCCCCACAATGAGCAGTTCTTC.

The genes are TRBV30 and TRBJ2-6, with 9 bases identical to TRBD1. This CDR3 contains 15 residues. The germline gives CDR1 GTSNPN, CDR2 SVGIG (reference sequence). With V trimmed by 2 bases and J by 3 bases, 2 bases remained unmatched. The CDR3 here is CAWSRTGVGANVLTF. The CDR3 region has the DNA TGTGCCTGGAGTCGGACAGGGGTTGGGGCCAACGTCCTGACTTTC.

The gene calls are TRBV12-5 and TRBJ2-5; D gene uncertain. CDR1 and CDR2 (germline): LGHNT, FRNRAP. This CDR3 is built from 13 residues. The V end was cut by 0 bases, the J end by 4 bases, with 6 bases between. The CDR3 sequence: CASGLVLGETQYF. CDR3 coding DNA: TGTGCTAGTGGTTTGGTACTGGGAGAGACCCAGTACTTC.

This clonotype was seen more than once but under ten times. For the CDR3, the DNA is TGTGCCAGCAGTCCTATCGGGGGCAGTCCCCTCTACAATGAGCAGTTCTTC. Amino acid sequence: CASSPIGGSPLYNEQFF. The chain combines TRBV6-8 with TRBJ2-1; D could derive from TRBD1 or TRBD2 (6 bases each). Germline V gene lookup returns CDR1 MNHGY and CDR2 SAAAGT. V was cut by 5 bases and J by 3 bases, with 20 bases left in between. The CDR3 covers 17 residues.

V and J are TRBV20-1 and TRBJ2-1; D unresolved. The CDR3 loop spans 13 amino acids. V shed 7 bases and J shed 10 bases, with 20 bases lying between them. Germline CDR1 is DFQATT and CDR2 is SNEGSKA (reference sequence). DNA for the CDR3: TGCAGTGAACGTAACGCGTCGGGTGGCGAGCAGTTCTTC. Translated, it gives CSERNASGGEQFF.

This chain connects TRBV6-1 to TRBJ1-2; D is unresolved. CDR1 MNHNS and CDR2 SASEGT come from the germline V gene. V was cut by 4 bases and J by 8 bases, with 11 bases left in between. The CDR3 has 12 amino acids. This chain's CDR3 is CASSGTISGYTF. The CDR3 DNA follows: TGTGCCAGCAGTGGGACGATCTCAGGCTACACCTTC.

This chain's CDR3 is CASSSDRSANTEAFF. In nucleotides, the CDR3 is TGCGCCAGCAGCTCGGACAGATCGGCGAACACTGAAGCTTTCTTT. The rearrangement joins TRBV5-1 to TRBJ1-1; TRBD1 is a possible D gene (6 bases). Trimming shortened V by 3 bases and J by 1 base, and 13 bases separated the two germline ends. This CDR3 comprises 15 residues. CDR1 SGHRS and CDR2 YFSETQ come from the germline V gene.

V and J are TRBV29-1 and TRBJ1-2, with TRBD1 as a possible D gene (5 bases). This CDR3 contains 13 residues. V was pared by 5 bases and J by 4 bases, with 14 bases between. Per the germline V gene, CDR1 is SQVTM and CDR2 is ANQGSEA. This CDR3 reads CSVPGTILYGYTF. The CDR3 DNA reads as TGCAGCGTTCCAGGGACGATACTCTATGGCTACACCTTC.

The chain recombines TRBV7-8 with TRBJ2-3, with D possibly being TRBD1 (6 bases). Trimming removed 5 bases from V and 3 bases from J, with 18 bases in between. The CDR3 extends over 16 amino acids. Germline CDR1 reads SGHVS; CDR2 reads FQNEAQ. The chain's CDR3 is CASSHRRGGVTDTQYF. Written as DNA, the CDR3 is TGTGCCAGCAGCCACCGACGTGGGGGCGTGACAGATACGCAGTATTTT.

The chain carries TRBV7-6 and TRBJ2-5; maybe TRBD1 (6 bases). The CDR3 is 14 amino acids. Germline CDR1 is SGHVS and CDR2 is FNYEAQ. The V end was cut by 8 bases, the J end by 7 bases, with 20 bases between. CDR3 region: CASALGQTSGTQYF. CDR3 bases: TGTGCCAGCGCCCTGGGACAAACCTCCGGGACCCAGTACTTC.

The rearrangement uses TRBV2 and TRBJ2-3; D uncertain. Germline assignment: CDR1 SNHLY and CDR2 FYNNEI. V lost 2 bases to trimming and J lost 5 bases, with 11 bases between them. This CDR3 has 14 amino acids. CDR3 residues: CASSEQGIGDTQYF. The CDR3, as DNA: TGTGCCAGCAGTGAACAAGGGATCGGAGATACGCAGTATTTT.

About this clonotype itself: One base away lies a much larger clone, so this may be a sequencing read error. The J gene is TRBJ2-1, the V gene TRBV29-1; 8 positions agree with TRBD2. This CDR3 contains 15 residues. Germline-derived CDR1 and CDR2 are SQVTM and ANQGSEA. CDR3 loop: CSVKDHGLASNEQFF. The CDR3 region has the DNA TGCAGCGTTAAAGATCACGGACTAGCTTCCAATGAGCAGTTCTTC.

The rearrangement uses TRBV5-1 and TRBJ1-5; 9 nucleotides match TRBD1. The CDR3 extends over 14 amino acids. CDR1 SGHRS and CDR2 YFSETQ come from the germline V gene. V dropped 4 bases and J dropped 5; count of bases not matched to a gene: 4. Here the CDR3 DNA reads TGCGCCAGCAGCACGACAGGGGGTGATCAGCCCCAGCATTTT. Protein: CASSTTGGDQPQHF.

The chain is built from TRBV7-8 and TRBJ1-1; D may be TRBD1 (5 bases). The CDR3 is 12 residues long. The germline V gene has CDR1 SGHVS and CDR2 FQNEAQ. The germline V and J ends were trimmed by 8 bases and 5 bases, with 12 bases remaining between them. The DNA for the CDR3 is TGTGCCAGCCGCCAGGGCTGGACTGAAGCTTTCTTT. Translating gives CASRQGWTEAFF.

The rearrangement joins TRBV25-1 to TRBJ1-6, with 7 bases identical to TRBD1. After removal of 7 bases from V and 8 bases from J, the junction contained 11 bases not matched to a gene. The germline V gene has CDR1 MGHDK and CDR2 SYGVNS. The CDR3 is 15 amino acids. The CDR3 reads CASIPTGTAYSPLHF. The CDR3 DNA is TGTGCCAGCATTCCAACCGGGACAGCCTATTCACCCCTCCACTTT.

This clonotype has a count of ten or more. This chain connects TRBV20-1 to TRBJ2-7, with D perhaps TRBD1 (7 bases). Trimming removed 6 bases from V and 3 bases from J, with 18 bases in between. The CDR3 loop spans 14 amino acids. Germline V gene lookup returns CDR1 DFQATT and CDR2 SNEGSKA (reference sequence). The CDR3 here is CSAPRDSSYYEQYF. The CDR3 DNA sequence: TGCAGTGCCCCGCGGGACAGTTCATACTACGAGCAGTACTTC.

The V and J genes are TRBV5-1 and TRBJ2-1, with 7 bases aligning to TRBD2. The CDR3 length is 14 residues. The ends lost 3 bases at V and 6 bases at J; junction bases unmatched: 6. The germline V gene encodes CDR1 SGHRS and CDR2 YFSETQ. The CDR3 nucleotides read TGCGCCAGCAGCTCAGGACTAGGGTTCAATGAGCAGTTCTTC. This codes for CASSSGLGFNEQFF. Complete variable domain (other parts from reference TRBV5-1 and TRBJ2-1): KAGVTQTPRYLIKTRGQQVTLSCSPISGHRSVSWYQQTPGQGLQFLFEYFSETQRNKGNFPGRFSGRQFSNSRSEMNVSTLELGDSALYLCASSSGLGFNEQFFGPGTRLTVL.

The chain couples TRBV12-3 or TRBV12-4 to TRBJ1-5, with 9 bases matching TRBD1. This CDR3 contains 15 residues. With 5 bases clipped from V and 6 bases from J, the junction kept 8 bases outside the gene matches. The CDR3 region is CASSVTGGFAQPQHF. The DNA for the CDR3 is TGTGCCAGCAGTGTTACAGGGGGCTTTGCTCAGCCCCAGCATTTT.

A few counts support this clonotype. This sequence joins TRBV6-5 and TRBJ1-2, with D unresolved. The germline CDR1 and CDR2 sequences are MNHEY and SVGAGI. The CDR3 runs 15 residues. V lost 6 bases, J lost 2 bases, and 16 bases lay in between. CDR3 sequence: CASRPKWERNYGYTF. DNA of the CDR3: TGTGCCAGCAGACCCAAGTGGGAAAGGAACTATGGCTACACCTTC.

This clonotype was seen only once. The chain has TRBV7-2 and TRBJ1-2; the D gene is possibly TRBD1 (6 bases). Germline assignment: CDR1 SGHTA and CDR2 FQGNSA. With 1 base removed from V and 8 bases from J, the gap between germline ends came to 20 bases. The CDR3 consists of 16 residues. This CDR3 is CASSLGLGGPVMGYTF. CDR3 sequence (DNA): TGTGCCAGCAGCTTAGGCCTCGGGGGGCCGGTTATGGGCTACACCTTC.

This clonotype was detected only a few times. The chain recombines TRBV20-1 with TRBJ2-2; D remains ambiguous. The CDR3 has 13 amino acids. The germline CDR1 and CDR2 sequences are DFQATT and SNEGSKA (reference sequence). The V end was cut by 3 bases, the J end by 6 bases, with 11 bases between. CDR3 sequence: CSARPSGAGELFF. The CDR3 coding sequence is TGCAGTGCTAGGCCCTCGGGCGCCGGGGAGCTGTTTTTT.

About this clonotype: Relative to the germline gene, one junction end is altered; a read error may explain this. The rearrangement joins TRBV4-1 to TRBJ2-1; 11 bases map to TRBD1. The germline V gene has CDR1 MGHRA and CDR2 YSYEKL. The CDR3 is 16 residues long. The CDR3 protein is CASSYRTGGTNNVQFF. DNA of the CDR3: TGCGCCAGCAGCTATAGGACAGGGGGCACGAACAATGTGCAGTTCTTC.

This rearrangement joins TRBV28 to TRBJ2-5; TRBD2 agrees at 13 bases. Germline trimming cut 2 bases from V and 0 bases from J; bases unmatched to any gene: 3. There are 17 residues in the CDR3. Germline assignment: CDR1 MDHEN and CDR2 SYDVKM. The CDR3: CASSLGTSGAYQETQYF. Written as DNA, the CDR3 is TGTGCCAGCAGTTTAGGGACTAGCGGGGCGTACCAAGAGACCCAGTACTTC.

With respect to this clonotype: An end of the junction differs from the germline gene, which may be a read error. In DNA, the CDR3 is TGCGCCGGCAGCGGCACAGGGGCAGCTAACTATGGCTACACCTTC. It yields the protein CAGSGTGAANYGYTF. This rearrangement joins TRBV5-1 to TRBJ1-2; the match to TRBD1 covers 7 bases. Germline-derived CDR1 and CDR2 are SGHRS and YFSETQ. The CDR3 totals 15 residues.

The chain joins TRBV11-2 to TRBJ2-2; TRBD1 is a possible D gene (5 bases). CDR1 is SGHAT and CDR2 is FQNNGV in the germline V gene. V lost 5 bases to trimming and J lost 6 bases, with 13 bases between them. The CDR3 runs to 14 residues. The CDR3 DNA reads TGTGCCAGCAGCACAATTCAGGGCGCCGGGGAGCTGTTTTTT. As protein: CASSTIQGAGELFF.